This TCR beta chain stems from a study of PD-1 blockade in classical Hodgkin lymphoma. Sequencing was performed with immunoSEQ multiplex PCR; in TCRdb, only in-frame clones are kept and a portion is missing. The table has 25,000 to 35,000 clones, about two thirds seen once. Brentuximab vedotin exposure varied among the patients, all of whom had relapsed after autologous stem cell transplantation. This specimen was peripheral blood mononuclear cells (PBMCs), taken before the second cycle of nivolumab. This sequence was found in a human donor with classical Hodgkin lymphoma.

The CDR3 coding sequence is TGTGCCAGCAGTTTAGTGGGGGTTAGTGCTTCACCCCTCCACTTT. It translates to CASSLVGVSASPLHF. The chain carries TRBV27 and TRBJ1-6, with a possible D match to TRBD1 (5 bases). CDR1 MNHEY and CDR2 SMNVEV come from the germline V gene (reference sequence). The CDR3 runs to 15 residues. V lost 2 bases and J lost 9, with 14 bases in between.